The rows below give T cell receptor beta chains drawn from one sample of a study of T cell responses to AZD1222 COVID-19 vaccine. The table came from immunoSEQ multiplex PCR; TCRdb's copy has only in-frame clones and leaves some out. The sample has fewer than 150,000 clones; 93% are singletons. The source was peripheral blood, collected on day 0 of AZD1222 vaccination. Receptor source: an adult in good health. CDR3s include the opening cysteine and the closing phenylalanine or tryptophan. The order of the fields is J gene, clone size, D gene, CDR3 length, V gene, CDR3 DNA, CDR3 protein. D genes are given only for firm matches. Only part of the rows carry a size: once, few, many, or a class if the clone is expanded.

TRBJ2-2 | . | . | 15 | TRBV7-2 | TGTGCCAGCAGAAAAGTCGGCGCACCCACCGGGGAGCTGTTTTTT | CASRKVGAPTGELFF
TRBJ2-7 | . | . | 13 | TRBV7-9 | TGTGCCAGCAGCTTAAGAAGTCCCTACGAGCAGTACTTC | CASSLRSPYEQYF
TRBJ1-1 | . | . | 13 | TRBV4-1 | TGCGCCAGCAGCTCCGACAGGAACACTGAAGCTTTCTTT | CASSSDRNTEAFF
TRBJ2-1 | . | TRBD1 | 14 | TRBV5-1 | TGCGCCAGCAGCGAGCAGGGGGCTTACAATGAGCAGTTCTTC | CASSEQGAYNEQFF
TRBJ2-1 | . | TRBD2 | 17 | TRBV15 | TGTGCCACCAGCAGAGATATGCGACTAGCGGGAGTCCGTGAGCAGTTCTTC | CATSRDMRLAGVREQFF
TRBJ1-2 | . | . | 13 | TRBV28 | TGTGCCAGTACCTCTTCGTTAATCTATGGCTACACCTTC | CASTSSLIYGYTF
TRBJ1-1 | . | . | 14 | TRBV28 | TGTGCCAGCACCACCGGGGGGGTGGGTACTGAAGCTTTCTTT | CASTTGGVGTEAFF
TRBJ2-5 | . | . | 15 | TRBV6-5 | TGTGCCAGCAGTCTAGGGGGTGGGCTACAAGAGACCCAGTACTTC | CASSLGGGLQETQYF
TRBJ1-4 | . | . | 15 | TRBV27 | TGTGCCAGCAGTTTATCCCCAGGGATTAATGAAAAACTGTTTTTT | CASSLSPGINEKLFF
TRBJ2-3 | . | . | 15 | TRBV6-5 | TGTGCCAGCAGCCTCGGCGGGGTAGCCACAGATACGCAGTATTTT | CASSLGGVATDTQYF
TRBJ2-5 | . | . | 13 | TRBV7-2 | TGTGCCAGCAGCTTCTCCAGTTACGCGACCCAGTACTTC | CASSFSSYATQYF
TRBJ2-7 | once | TRBD2 | 14 | TRBV10-3 | TGTGCCATCAGCAATAGCGGGGCCACCCTGGGGCAGTACTTC | CAISNSGATLGQYF
TRBJ1-2 | . | . | 15 | TRBV3-1/TRBV3-2 | TGTGCCAGCAGCCAAGTCGGGCAGTCTAACTATGGCTACACCTTC | CASSQVGQSNYGYTF
TRBJ1-6 | . | . | 16 | TRBV5-5 | TGTGCCAGCAGCCCCCAGCCGCGCGGGAGAAATTCACCCCTCCACTTT | CASSPQPRGRNSPLHF
TRBJ2-1 | . | . | 12 | TRBV7-9 | TGTGCCAGCAGCTTACAGGGAGATGAGCAGTTCTTC | CASSLQGDEQFF
TRBJ1-1 | . | . | 15 | TRBV6-5 | TGTGCCAGCAGTTACTCGAAGGTGGCAGACACTGAAGCTTTCTTT | CASSYSKVADTEAFF
TRBJ1-6 | once | . | 14 | TRBV4-1 | TGCGCCAGCAGCCAAGAGTCGCGCAATTCACCCCTCCACTTT | CASSQESRNSPLHF
TRBJ2-2 | . | . | 15 | TRBV7-2 | TGTGCCAGCAGCTTCCAGGGGTCGAACACCGGGGAGCTGTTTTTT | CASSFQGSNTGELFF
TRBJ1-2 | . | TRBD1 | 15 | TRBV28 | TGTGCCAGCACCGCTTCGGCCAGGGGGAACTATGGCTACACCTTC | CASTASARGNYGYTF
TRBJ1-3 | . | . | 17 | TRBV7-9 | TGTGCCAGCAGCTTATTCGAAGGAAGCCACTCTGGAAACACCATATATTTT | CASSLFEGSHSGNTIYF
TRBJ2-7 | . | TRBD2 | 16 | TRBV5-8 | TGTGCCAGCAGCTTGACAGGCGGGGGTATTGTGTACGAGCAGTACTTC | CASSLTGGGIVYEQYF
TRBJ2-2 | . | . | 14 | TRBV7-2 | TGTGCCAGCACTCGGGCAGCTGCCACCGGGGAGCTGTTTTTT | CASTRAAATGELFF
TRBJ2-1 | . | TRBD1 | 15 | TRBV3-1/TRBV3-2 | TGTGCCAGCAGCCCCCGGACAGGGGATTTCAATGAGCAGTTCTTC | CASSPRTGDFNEQFF
TRBJ2-3 | . | TRBD2 | 17 | TRBV19 | TGTGCCAGTAGTAGCCGGGGACTAGCGGTTAGCACAGATACGCAGTATTTT | CASSSRGLAVSTDTQYF
TRBJ1-4 | . | . | 13 | TRBV6-5 | TGTGCCAGCAGTTACTCGGGGGATTTGGGTCTGTTTTTT | CASSYSGDLGLFF
TRBJ2-5 | once | . | 14 | TRBV27 | TGTGCCAGCAGTTTACTTGGGAAAAAAGAGACCCAGTACTTC | CASSLLGKKETQYF
TRBJ1-2 | . | . | 15 | TRBV6-5 | TGTGCCAGCAGCCCGGCCAGGAGAGCTAACTATGGCTACACCTTC | CASSPARRANYGYTF
TRBJ2-1 | once | . | 14 | TRBV2 | TGTGCCAGCCCCCCCGGCAGGTTGGGGAATGAGCAGTTCTTC | CASPPGRLGNEQFF
TRBJ1-3 | . | . | 15 | TRBV27 | TGTGCCAGCAGTTTACAGGGCAGAGCTGGAAACACCATATATTTT | CASSLQGRAGNTIYF
TRBJ2-6 | . | TRBD2 | 18 | TRBV5-4 | TGTGCCAGCAGCTTAGGGCTAGCGGGAATCTCTGGGGCCAACGTCCTGACTTTC | CASSLGLAGISGANVLTF
TRBJ2-1 | . | TRBD2 | 18 | TRBV5-8 | TGTGCCAGCAGCCCCTACTTCTTGTCTAGCGGATTGGATAATGAGCAGTTCTTC | CASSPYFLSSGLDNEQFF
TRBJ2-5 | . | . | 12 | TRBV28 | TGTGCCAGCAGTTTAAACGGCGAGACCCAGTACTTC | CASSLNGETQYF
TRBJ1-4 | . | TRBD1 | 17 | TRBV15 | TGTGCCACCAGCAGACTTTTCCGGCAGGGGGAGGGAGAAAAACTGTTTTTT | CATSRLFRQGEGEKLFF
TRBJ1-2 | . | . | 15 | TRBV6-5 | TGTGCCACGTTCTCGGGGGGTTACCCTACCTATGGCTACACCTTC | CATFSGGYPTYGYTF
TRBJ1-4 | once | . | 16 | TRBV11-2 | TGTGCCAGCAGCCACGGGACGCTCGCAACTAATGAAAAACTGTTTTTT | CASSHGTLATNEKLFF
TRBJ1-3 | . | . | 15 | TRBV11-2 | TGTGCCAGCCCCCTAGCTGAGGGCAGGGGAAACACCATATATTTT | CASPLAEGRGNTIYF
TRBJ1-2 | . | TRBD1 | 13 | TRBV12-3/TRBV12-4 | TGTGCCAGCAGGCAGGGACAGGGTTTGGGCTACACCTTC | CASRQGQGLGYTF
TRBJ1-2 | . | . | 14 | TRBV24-1 | TGTGCCACCAGTGATTATGGGCAGAACTATGGCTACACCTTC | CATSDYGQNYGYTF